This T cell receptor (beta chain) is from a study of blood T cell repertoires in COVID-19 (dated by TCRdb to about 2020). At the level of the whole study: Collaborator samples came from the United States, Italy and Spain and covered acute and convalescent phases of COVID-19. The repertoires were released in a freely available public database intended as a resource for research on the immune response to SARS-CoV-2. The samples were drawn from the first 160 participants of the ongoing ImmuneRACE study and from 950 to 1,500 subjects provided by 6 global collaborators. Where HLA class I and class II types were available, the types were taken from metadata supplied by the sample provider, not from assay-based typing. The dataset comprised deeply sampled blood TCRbeta repertoires from subjects exposed to, actively infected with, or recovered from COVID-19. The material from the prospective study consisted of cDNA or gDNA derived from T cells, B-cell-depleted T cells, or PBMCs. Sample metadata almost always included a de-identified subject ID, COVID-19 status, age in years and sex.

Paper-wide results and their limitations: How much clinical and demographic metadata was included differed by source and by participant, and the metadata was provided uncurated.

One collaborating source in Seattle enrolled patients during active infection and followed them longitudinally through the course of disease. Collaborating institutions collected whole blood in K2EDTA tubes following their own protocols. For TCRbeta analysis, collaborator samples were shipped as frozen whole blood, as isolated PBMCs, or as DNA extracted from either sample type. The immunoSEQ Assay, a bias-controlled multiplex PCR, was used to amplify TCRbeta CDR3 regions from genomic DNA. As for how the authors treated the data: Within the assay, amplification of reference gene primers was used to estimate how many nucleated cells each sample contained. Sequence reads were collapsed and filtered to measure the absolute abundance of every unique TCRbeta CDR3 rearrangement. Productive Simpson clonality was computed per sample as the square root of Simpson's diversity index over productive rearrangements. TCRdb provides this immuneACCESS table in a form limited to in-frame rearrangements. Some clones are lacking; in checked studies, under half of them reflect an unresolved V gene, and why the rest are absent is not known. The DNA was the basis for D and trimming; V, J and clone size are from that table. Counted in this sample were tens of thousands of clones; approximately 84% of them appeared once. About a tenth of the sample is taken by the ten largest.

According to the germline V gene (reference sequence), CDR1 reads LGHDT and CDR2 reads YNNKEL. V gives up 3 bases and J gives up 11 bases, and the segment between their germline ends measures 16 bases. Taken from cysteine to phenylalanine, the CDR3 has 13 residues. The entry retains the CDR3 DNA only, 39 bases that are in frame from base 1. Regarding this clone: The antigen it binds to is not known. No qualities accompany the bases; no much larger clone lies one base away.

This chain joins TRBV3-1 (or the pseudogene TRBV3-2) to TRBJ1-1; the best D guess is TRBD1, with 5 bases matching. The clonotype was recovered from an elderly man with COVID-19, enrolled during active disease. The sequenced material came from peripheral blood. In nucleotides, the sequence is TGTGCCAGCAGCCAGCGGGAGGCAGGGTGGGCTTTCTTT. Its coded protein is CASSQREAGWAFF.